This TCR beta chain was sequenced during a study of tumor and adjacent non-tumor tissue in lung cancer. Study summary: The cohort had approximately 12 adenocarcinoma, a couple of squamous cell and 1 small cell patients. The study, taken as a whole, reports: Top 100 clones took a larger repertoire share in normal lung. Significantly higher TCR diversity was found in tumor than normal lung.

On this clonotype itself: Its antigen remains unknown.

Trimming shortened V by 1 base and J by 6 bases, and 10 bases separated the two germline ends. The germline V gene has CDR1 LGHNA and CDR2 YNFKEQ. The CDR3 contains 14 residues. A modified ARM-PCR protocol with three rounds of nested PCR amplified TCRbeta. TCRdb recomputed calls from the multiplex PCR reads with MiXCR, one row per CDR3 protein. The repertoire holds under 250,000 distinct CDR3 sequences, with 60% to 85% as singletons. The template was RNA from unsorted bulk tissue. The rearrangement uses TRBV4-2 and TRBJ2-1; tentative D call: TRBD1 (6 bases). Input material: lung tumor tissue. The source of this sequence is a man aged 55-75 years with non-small cell lung cancer. This CDR3 is CASSQVDRGNEQFF. The CDR3 DNA is TGTGCCAGCAGCCAAGTGGACAGAGGCAATGAGCAGTTCTTC.